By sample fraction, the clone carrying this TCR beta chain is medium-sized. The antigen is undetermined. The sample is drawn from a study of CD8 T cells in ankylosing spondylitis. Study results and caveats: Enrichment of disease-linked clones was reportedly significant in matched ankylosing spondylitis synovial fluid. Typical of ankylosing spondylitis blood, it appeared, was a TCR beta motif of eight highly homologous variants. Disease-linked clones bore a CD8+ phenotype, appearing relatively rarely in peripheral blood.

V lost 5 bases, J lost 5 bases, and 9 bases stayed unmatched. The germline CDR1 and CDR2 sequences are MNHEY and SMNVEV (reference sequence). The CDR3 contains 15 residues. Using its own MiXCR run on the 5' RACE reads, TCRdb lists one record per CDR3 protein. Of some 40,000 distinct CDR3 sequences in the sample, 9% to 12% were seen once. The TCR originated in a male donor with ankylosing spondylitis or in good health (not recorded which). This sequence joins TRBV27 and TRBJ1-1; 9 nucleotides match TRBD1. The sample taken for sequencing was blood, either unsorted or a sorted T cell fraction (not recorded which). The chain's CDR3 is CASSAAGTGRTEAFF. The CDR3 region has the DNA TGTGCCAGCAGTGCCGCCGGGACAGGGCGAACTGAAGCTTTCTTT.